Presented here are 8 T cell receptor beta chains from one specimen sequenced in a study of CD8 T cells in Susac syndrome. RNA in amounts of 0.5 to 1 ug was reverse transcribed with random hexamers. TCRdb re-derived calls from the immunoSEQ multiplex PCR reads in MiXCR, one entry per CDR3 protein. The table lists about 170,000 distinct CDR3 sequences, approximately 93% of them singletons. Material: CD4+ T cells from PBMCs. These receptors came from a human donor with multiple sclerosis.

This chain uses TRBV12-3 or TRBV12-4 with TRBJ1-2, with D hard to call. CDR3 length equals 11 residues. Trimming cost V 6 bases and J 8 bases, with 10 bases left between them. In DNA form, the CDR3 reads TGTGCCAGCAGCCATCGGTCCGGCTACACCTTC. Its protein is CASSHRSGYTF.

The chain carries TRBV7-2 and TRBJ2-7; D is unresolved. Germline lookup yields CDR1 SGHTA and CDR2 FQGNSA. The CDR3 sequence is 12 residues long. Trimming stripped 0 bases from V and 6 bases from J, with 6 bases between. This chain's CDR3 is CASSLAGFEQYF. The CDR3, as DNA: TGTGCCAGCAGCTTAGCTGGCTTCGAGCAGTACTTC. Complete variable domain (other parts from reference TRBV7-2 and TRBJ2-7): GAGVSQSPSNKVTEKGKDVELRCDPISGHTALYWYRQSLGQGLEFLIYFQGNSAPDKSGLPSDRFSAERTGGSVSTLTIQRTQQEDSAVYLCASSLAGFEQYFGPGTRLTVT.

This chain connects TRBV5-1 to TRBJ2-7, with 7 bases aligning to TRBD2. V shed 4 bases, J shed 0 bases, and the junction held 4 bases outside the gene matches. From germline, CDR1 is SGHRS and CDR2 YFSETQ. The CDR3 loop spans 14 amino acids. CDR3 DNA sequence: TGCGCCAGCAGCCAGGGACTAAACTCCTACGAGCAGTACTTC. Translation: CASSQGLNSYEQYF.

The rearrangement joins TRBV10-3 to TRBJ2-6, with 10 positions matching TRBD2. The CDR3 extends over 19 amino acids. Trimming took 8 bases from V and 0 from J; bases not matched to a gene: 13. Germline assignment: CDR1 ENHRY and CDR2 SYGVKD. CDR3 region: CAIRGLAGAQSSGANVLTF. The CDR3 DNA reads as TGTGCCATCCGGGGCCTAGCGGGGGCGCAGAGCTCTGGGGCCAACGTCCTGACTTTC.

The V call is TRBV10-3, the J call TRBJ2-3; D unresolved. Trimming took off 10 bases at V and 0 bases at J, with 14 bases between the two ends. This CDR3 has 14 amino acids. In germline, CDR1 is ENHRY, CDR2 SYGVKD. The CDR3: CATAVQSSTDTQYF. In DNA form, the CDR3 reads TGTGCCACCGCCGTACAGTCTAGCACAGATACGCAGTATTTT.

The V gene is TRBV19, the J gene TRBJ2-1; D assignment may be TRBD1 or TRBD2 (5 bases each). Trimming stripped 4 bases from V and 8 bases from J, with 18 bases between. Germline V gene sequence: CDR1 LNHDA, CDR2 SQIVND (reference sequence). The CDR3 loop spans 15 amino acids. The CDR3 nucleotides read TGTGCCAGTAGTAAGGGGCTAGCCAGGGTAGATGAGCAGTTCTTC. Its translation: CASSKGLARVDEQFF.

The chain has TRBV10-3 and TRBJ2-5; 8 nucleotides match TRBD1. V gave up 6 bases and J gave up 1 base; unmatched junction bases: 7. The CDR3 has 15 residues. Germline V gives CDR1 ENHRY, CDR2 SYGVKD. The CDR3 sequence is CAIREGTGVQETQYF. In nucleotides, the CDR3 is TGTGCCATCAGAGAAGGGACAGGCGTCCAAGAGACCCAGTACTTC.

The rearrangement links TRBV29-1 to TRBJ1-5, with 9 bases identical to TRBD1. After removal of 3 bases from V and 7 bases from J, the junction contained 4 bases not matched to a gene. The V gene's germline CDR1 is SQVTM and CDR2 ANQGSEA. The CDR3 length is 13 residues. For the CDR3, the DNA is TGCAGCGTTGAGGGACAGGGTGGGCAGCCCCAGCATTTT. Residues: CSVEGQGGQPQHF.